The rows below give T cell receptor beta chains drawn from one sample of a study of blood T cell repertoires in COVID-19. Profiling relied on immunoSEQ multiplex PCR, and the TCRdb table lists in-frame clones only, not all of them. The sample includes 97,000 or so clones, approximately 82% of them seen just once. Input material: peripheral blood. These receptors all come from a man aged 70 or older with acute or convalescent COVID-19. Each CDR3 is given with its conserved first and last residue. D genes are given only for firm matches. Not all rows give a size; the values are once, few, many and, for expanded clones, a class.

CDR3 DNA,CDR3 protein,V gene,clone size,D gene,J gene
TGCGCCAGCAGCTTAGGGTCCTCAGGGATAACTGAAGCTTTCTTT,CASSLGSSGITEAFF,TRBV5-1,-,-,TRBJ1-1
TGTGCCACCAGCAGGGACAGATGGGGGAACACTGAAGCTTTCTTT,CATSRDRWGNTEAFF,TRBV15,-,-,TRBJ1-1
TGTGCCAGCAGCACGGACAGGGGGCTCTATGGCTACACCTTC,CASSTDRGLYGYTF,TRBV5-5,few,TRBD1,TRBJ1-2
TGTGCCAGCAGTTACGGACAGGGCGATCAGCCCCAGCATTTT,CASSYGQGDQPQHF,TRBV6-6,-,TRBD1,TRBJ1-5
TGTGCCAGCAGTTTTGGGCCGTCGGATGGCTACACCTTC,CASSFGPSDGYTF,TRBV12-3/TRBV12-4,-,-,TRBJ1-2
TGTGCCAGCAGTCCCGATCCGGGACTAGCTTTTAATGAGCAGTTCTTC,CASSPDPGLAFNEQFF,TRBV27,-,TRBD2,TRBJ2-1
TGTGCCATCAGTGAGTTACAAGAGACCCAGTACTTC,CAISELQETQYF,TRBV10-3,-,-,TRBJ2-5
TGTGCCAGCAGACGGACAGGGGGTTCTGGCTACACCTTC,CASRRTGGSGYTF,TRBV27,-,TRBD1,TRBJ1-2
TGTGCCAGCAGCATAATGACCCGGGACAGCTATGGCTACACCTTC,CASSIMTRDSYGYTF,TRBV21-1,-,-,TRBJ1-2
TGTGCCAGCAGCGCAGTCGGGCAGGGAGGCTACACCTTC,CASSAVGQGGYTF,TRBV9,-,-,TRBJ1-2
TGTGCCAGCAGTTTGGTCCGGACTGAAGCTTTCTTT,CASSLVRTEAFF,TRBV28,-,-,TRBJ1-1
TGTGCCAGCAAGCTTCGGGACACCGCCTACGAGCAGTACTTC,CASKLRDTAYEQYF,TRBV2,-,-,TRBJ2-7
TGCGCCAGCAGAACTCTAGCGGGAGGGCCGGTGGGGGAGCTGTTTTTT,CASRTLAGGPVGELFF,TRBV5-1,-,TRBD2,TRBJ2-2
TGTGCCAGCAGTTACCTTTTAACGGGGAGCGAAGCTTTCTTT,CASSYLLTGSEAFF,TRBV6-5,-,-,TRBJ1-1
TGTGCCAGCAGCTTAAATCGTCTAGCGGGTGATACGCAGTATTTT,CASSLNRLAGDTQYF,TRBV7-3,-,TRBD2,TRBJ2-3
TGTGCCAGCAGACAACTAGCGGGCTACAATGAGCAGTTCTTC,CASRQLAGYNEQFF,TRBV6-5,-,TRBD2,TRBJ2-1
TGTGCCAGCAGCACGGTCAGGGGGCCTGAGCAGTTCTTC,CASSTVRGPEQFF,TRBV2,-,TRBD1,TRBJ2-1
TGTGCCAGCTCACCGGCAGGGGAAAATGAAAAACTGTTTTTT,CASSPAGENEKLFF,TRBV18,-,-,TRBJ1-4
TGCGCCAGCAGCCCTCGGACAGGGGATGGCTACACCTTC,CASSPRTGDGYTF,TRBV5-1,-,TRBD1,TRBJ1-2
TGTGCCAGTAGCCCCGGGGGGGGGAGAAGCTCCTACAATGAGCAGTTCTTC,CASSPGGGRSSYNEQFF,TRBV19,-,TRBD2,TRBJ2-1
TGCAGCGTTGGGCGGAACTCGGACTCCTACGAGCAGTACTTC,CSVGRNSDSYEQYF,TRBV29-1,-,-,TRBJ2-7
TGTGCCAGCAGTTTATCGGCGGGAGGGGGTGAGCAGTTCTTC,CASSLSAGGGEQFF,TRBV28,-,TRBD2,TRBJ2-1
TGTGCCAGCAAAAGGGGACTAGCGGGAGAGAATGAGCAGTTCTTC,CASKRGLAGENEQFF,TRBV6-5,-,TRBD2,TRBJ2-1
TGTGCCAGCATTCGACAGACGAACACTGAAGCTTTCTTT,CASIRQTNTEAFF,TRBV2,-,-,TRBJ1-1
TGTGCCAGCAGTCGGACAGGGATCGTCACTGAAGCTTTCTTT,CASSRTGIVTEAFF,TRBV6-5,-,TRBD1,TRBJ1-1
TGTGCCAGCAGCTTAACATTAAGAACTGAAGCTTTCTTT,CASSLTLRTEAFF,TRBV7-8,-,-,TRBJ1-1
TGTGCCTGCTCGGCCCAGCAAACTTCAGGCTATGGCTACACCTTC,CACSAQQTSGYGYTF,TRBV19,-,-,TRBJ1-2
TGTGCCAGCAGTCGTCCGGGACAGGCGGCCTACGAGCAGTACTTC,CASSRPGQAAYEQYF,TRBV27,-,TRBD1,TRBJ2-7